Following are 30 T cell receptor beta chains from one sample sequenced in a study of Ad26.COV2.S vaccination and SARS-CoV-2 variants. Some clones are missing from TCRdb's copy, which holds only in-frame ones; the method was immunoSEQ multiplex PCR. The repertoire holds some 270,000 clones, with 87% as singletons. Treatment: roughly 18 received Ad26.COV2.S at low or high dose, single or two shots; several received placebo; per-sample allocation not given. Each sample was drawn 63 days after the first injection (of vaccine or placebo). The starting material was peripheral blood, obtained in a trial of Ad26.COV2.S vaccine versus placebo. All receptors derive from a person aged 18-60 years who received the Ad26.COV2.S COVID-19 vaccine or a placebo.

The chain is built from TRBV27 and TRBJ1-6, with 8 bases aligning to TRBD1. This CDR3 spans 13 amino acids. The V and J ends lost 5 bases and 8 bases, in that order; junction bases with no gene match: 2. CDR1 MNHEY and CDR2 SMNVEV come from the germline V gene (reference sequence). Here the CDR3 DNA reads TGTGCCAGCAGTAGGACAGGGCATTCACCCCTCCACTTT. It yields the protein CASSRTGHSPLHF.

CDR3 loop: CASSLSQGAYNEQFF. The DNA of the CDR3 is TGCGCCAGCAGCTTGAGCCAGGGGGCGTACAATGAGCAGTTCTTC. V and J are TRBV5-1 and TRBJ2-1; 8 bases align to TRBD1. After removal of 1 base from V and 4 bases from J, the junction contained 4 bases not matched to a gene. The CDR3 consists of 15 residues. Germline values: CDR1 SGHRS, CDR2 YFSETQ.

This chain connects TRBV10-3 to TRBJ2-7, with 7 positions matching TRBD1. The CDR3 totals 15 residues. The V gene's germline CDR1 is ENHRY and CDR2 SYGVKD. The J segment lost 6 bases and the V segment lost 4 bases, leaving 12 bases of the junction unmatched. This CDR3 is CAISGSGRQGGEQYF. CDR3 sequence (DNA): TGTGCCATCAGTGGATCGGGGCGACAGGGCGGCGAGCAGTACTTC.

The rearrangement uses TRBV6-2 or TRBV6-3 and TRBJ1-5, with D tentatively TRBD1 (5 bases). The CDR3 extends over 14 amino acids. V dropped 5 bases and J dropped 6 bases, with 14 bases sitting between them. The germline gives CDR1 MNHEY, CDR2 SVGEGT. CDR3 coding DNA: TGTGCCAGCAGTCGTAGGGGCGGCAGTCAGCCCCAGCATTTT. Translated: CASSRRGGSQPQHF.

This chain links TRBV29-1 with TRBJ2-1; 10 nucleotides match TRBD2. The length of the CDR3 is 13 residues. The V segment lost 7 bases and the J segment 8 bases; nucleotides outside the gene matches: 8. Looked up from germline, CDR1 is SQVTM and CDR2 is ANQGSEA. Here the CDR3 DNA reads TGCAGCGCCCGCGGGACTAGCGTTCATGAGCAGTTCTTC. It is translated as CSARGTSVHEQFF.

The chain recombines TRBV14 with TRBJ2-1, with D unresolved. Trimming stripped 1 base from V and 10 bases from J, with 5 bases between. The CDR3 has 11 residues. Germline values: CDR1 SGHDN, CDR2 FVKESK. The CDR3 coding sequence is TGTGCCAGCAGCCAAGTGAGAGAGCAGTTCTTC. Amino acids: CASSQVREQFF.

V and J are TRBV7-9 and TRBJ2-7, with 7 bases lining up with TRBD1. Germline values: CDR1 SEHNR, CDR2 FQNEAQ (reference sequence). V was clipped by 3 bases and J by 0 bases; unmatched bases: 5. The CDR3 length is 15 residues. The CDR3 region is CASSFEQGPSYEQYF. The CDR3 region has the DNA TGTGCCAGCAGCTTCGAACAGGGGCCCTCCTACGAGCAGTACTTC. The full variable domain, with the rest looked up from reference TRBV7-9 and TRBJ2-7, is DTGVSQNPRHKITKRGQNVTFRCDPISEHNRLYWYRQTLGQGPEFLTYFQNEAQLEKSRLLSDRFSAERPKGSFSTLEIQRTEQGDSAMYLCASSFEQGPSYEQYFGPGTRLTVT.

The chain uses TRBV19 and TRBJ1-5; D is possibly TRBD1 (6 bases). CDR3 size: 15 residues. Germline CDR1 is LNHDA and CDR2 is SQIVND (reference sequence). Trimming removed 4 bases at V and 0 bases at J, with 10 bases between. CDR3 protein: CASSKRTDSNQPQHF. Here the CDR3 DNA reads TGTGCCAGTAGTAAGCGGACAGATAGCAATCAGCCCCAGCATTTT.

The J gene is TRBJ2-7, the V gene TRBV10-3; TRBD2 matches 9 bases. Per the germline V gene, CDR1 is ENHRY and CDR2 is SYGVKD. CDR3 size: 15 residues. J lost 0 bases, V lost 6 bases, and 6 bases had no gene match. Here the CDR3 DNA reads TGTGCCATCAGGAATAGCGGGGGCCACTCCTACGAGCAGTACTTC. Its translation: CAIRNSGGHSYEQYF.

The rearrangement links TRBV5-6 to TRBJ1-3; maybe TRBD1 (5 bases). Between the trimmed V and J ends, which lost 2 bases and 4 bases, there was a span of 13 bases. Germline V CDR1 and CDR2: SGHDT, YYEEEE. This CDR3 spans 15 amino acids. The CDR3 nucleotides read TGTGCCAGCAGCTTCATCGGGGGTTCCGGAAACACCATATATTTT. As protein: CASSFIGGSGNTIYF.

This clone was observed a few times. The chain has TRBV6-5 and TRBJ1-2; weak D call: TRBD1 (5 bases). The V gene's germline CDR1 is MNHEY and CDR2 SVGAGI. The CDR3 spans 15 residues. V lost 0 bases and J lost 4, with 12 bases in between. The CDR3 is CASSYSAGHTYGYTF. For the CDR3, the DNA is TGTGCCAGCAGTTACTCAGCAGGGCATACCTATGGCTACACCTTC.

The rearrangement joins TRBV18 to TRBJ1-2; possible D gene TRBD1, 5 bases. The V gene lost 3 bases and the J gene lost 7 bases, with 18 bases spanning the gap. From germline, CDR1 is KGHSH and CDR2 LQKENI. The CDR3 sequence is 15 residues long. CDR3: CASSPKTGTGGGYTF. DNA for the CDR3: TGTGCCAGCTCACCCAAGACGGGGACTGGTGGTGGCTACACCTTC.

This chain connects TRBV29-1 to TRBJ2-3; D is uncertain. Germline CDR1 is SQVTM and CDR2 is ANQGSEA. The V and J ends lost 0 bases and 5 bases respectively, with 12 bases between them. The CDR3 is 14 residues long. The CDR3 DNA reads TGCAGCGTTGAAGAGGGCACCCCAGTAGATACGCAGTATTTT. Protein: CSVEEGTPVDTQYF.

This chain connects TRBV7-8 to TRBJ1-5; D remains unclear. CDR1 is SGHVS and CDR2 is FQNEAQ in the germline V gene. This CDR3 has 12 residues. Between the trimmed V and J ends, which lost 0 bases and 7 bases, there was a span of 4 bases. Here the CDR3 DNA reads TGTGCCAGCAGCTTAGCTGGGCAGCCCCAGCATTTT. Translation gives CASSLAGQPQHF.

This rearrangement joins TRBV7-8 to TRBJ2-5; D may be TRBD2 (5 bases). Trimming left V 1 base short and J 4 bases short, with 16 bases between. CDR3 length: 16 amino acids. Per the germline V gene, CDR1 is SGHVS and CDR2 is FQNEAQ. The CDR3 loop is CASSLEVARGRETQYF. The CDR3 DNA reads TGTGCCAGCAGCTTAGAGGTAGCCCGGGGTCGAGAGACCCAGTACTTC.

The chain combines TRBV18 with TRBJ1-1; 7 bases line up with TRBD1. Germline-derived CDR1 and CDR2 are KGHSH and LQKENI. V shed 4 bases and J 1 base; nucleotides not matched to a gene: 3. The CDR3 loop spans 14 amino acids. The CDR3 spells CASSRQGANTEAFF. The CDR3 nucleotides read TGTGCCAGCTCACGACAGGGAGCGAACACTGAAGCTTTCTTT.

The chain combines TRBV29-1 with TRBJ1-2, with D uncertain. This CDR3 contains 13 residues. Trimming removed 4 bases from V and 4 bases from J, with 13 bases in between. Looked up from germline, CDR1 is SQVTM and CDR2 is ANQGSEA. Here the CDR3 reads CSVGPERGYGYTF. In DNA form, the CDR3 reads TGCAGCGTTGGCCCGGAACGGGGCTATGGCTACACCTTC.

This clone has a handful of counts. V gene TRBV7-6 combines with J gene TRBJ2-1; no definite D call. The CDR3 spans 15 residues. Germline loops: CDR1 SGHVS, CDR2 FNYEAQ. V was shortened by 2 bases and J by 1 base, with 9 bases between the two germline ends. The DNA of the CDR3 is TGTGCCAGCAGCTTAATGAAGGGTTCCTACAATGAGCAGTTCTTC. This translates into CASSLMKGSYNEQFF.

This chain uses TRBV12-3 or TRBV12-4 with TRBJ1-5; D not resolved. Trimming pared 8 bases from V and 3 bases from J, leaving 8 bases between. The CDR3 runs 12 residues. The CDR3 DNA reads TGTGCCAGCCGTTCGATCAATCAGCCCCAGCATTTT. Its protein product is CASRSINQPQHF.

The chain recombines TRBV6-5 with TRBJ2-2; D gene uncertain. V lost 8 bases and J lost 3, with 13 bases in between. The CDR3 is 14 residues long. The germline gives CDR1 MNHEY, CDR2 SVGAGI. The DNA of the CDR3 is TGTGCCAGCTCCCCCTCCCGGGACACCGGGGAGCTGTTTTTT. This sequence encodes CASSPSRDTGELFF.

The chain uses TRBV25-1 and TRBJ2-6, with no clear D. The germline gives CDR1 MGHDK, CDR2 SYGVNS. The CDR3 has 12 residues. The ends were cut back, 4 bases at V and 4 bases at J, with 2 bases in the middle. The DNA for the CDR3 is TGTGCCAGCAGTGCCGGGGCCAACGTCCTGACTTTC. Amino acids: CASSAGANVLTF.

V is TRBV24-1 and J is TRBJ1-1; 8 nucleotides match TRBD1. CDR1 and CDR2 (germline): KGHDR, SFDVKD. The CDR3 sequence is 13 residues long. The V segment lost 8 bases and the J segment 5 bases; nucleotides outside the gene matches: 6. The CDR3 bases are TGTGCCACCACGCAGGGGGCCCGGACTGAAGCTTTCTTT. Translation gives CATTQGARTEAFF.

This chain joins TRBV30 and TRBJ1-2; D unresolved. The CDR3 runs 14 residues. Trimming removed 1 base at V and 9 bases at J, with 18 bases between. CDR1 and CDR2 (germline): GTSNPN, SVGIG (reference sequence). The CDR3 loop is CAWSAPLVRISYTF. DNA for the CDR3: TGTGCCTGGAGTGCCCCTCTTGTCAGAATAAGCTACACCTTC.

The J gene is TRBJ1-2, the V gene TRBV4-2; D might be TRBD1 (6 bases). Trimming took 1 base from V and 0 from J, leaving 12 bases between them. CDR1 is LGHNA, CDR2 YNFKEQ, per germline. This CDR3 spans 16 amino acids. CDR3 DNA sequence: TGTGCCAGCAGCCAAGGAACAGGGTTAACTAACTATGGCTACACCTTC. Translating it yields CASSQGTGLTNYGYTF.

The table lists this clone with a count of one. The chain recombines TRBV19 with TRBJ2-7; no definite D call. Germline V gene lookup returns CDR1 LNHDA and CDR2 SQIVND (reference sequence). The CDR3 length is 15 residues. V was trimmed by 3 bases and J by 3 bases, leaving 15 bases between them. CDR3 coding DNA: TGTGCCAGTAGTATCAACCCAACATCGTACTACGAGCAGTACTTC. Translating it yields CASSINPTSYYEQYF.

This clone has only one observation. This chain joins TRBV2 and TRBJ2-6; no firm D call. The CDR3 runs 12 residues. Germline CDR1 reads SNHLY; CDR2 reads FYNNEI. V was trimmed by 7 bases and J by 0 bases, leaving 1 base between them. The CDR3 sequence is CASNSGANVLTF. CDR3 in DNA: TGTGCCAGCAACTCTGGGGCCAACGTCCTGACTTTC.

This chain connects TRBV20-1 to TRBJ2-7; D unclear. The V gene lost 3 bases and the J gene lost 4 bases, with 4 bases spanning the gap. CDR1 and CDR2 (germline): DFQATT, SNEGSKA (reference sequence). The CDR3 runs 10 residues. The CDR3 region has the DNA TGCAGTGCTAGGGGGTACGAGCAGTACTTC. This encodes CSARGYEQYF.

The gene calls are TRBV5-1 and TRBJ1-1; 7 bases fit TRBD1. The germline V gene has CDR1 SGHRS and CDR2 YFSETQ. The J segment lost 10 bases and the V segment lost 0 bases, leaving 12 bases of the junction unmatched. CDR3 size: 15 residues. The DNA of the CDR3 is TGCGCCAGCAGCTTGGATGGGACAGTAAAGGGAGGAGCTTTCTTT. This gives the protein CASSLDGTVKGGAFF.

This clone has only a few counts. This sequence joins TRBV7-9 and TRBJ2-2, with D possibly TRBD2 on 6 matching bases. V lost 7 bases and J lost 5, with 20 bases in between. The CDR3 spans 16 residues. Germline assignment: CDR1 SEHNR and CDR2 FQNEAQ (reference sequence). This chain's CDR3 is CASTPSWTTLTGELFF. For the CDR3, the DNA is TGTGCCAGCACCCCTTCATGGACTACATTAACCGGGGAGCTGTTTTTT.

The V call is TRBV5-4, the J call TRBJ2-7, with a possible D match to TRBD2 (6 bases). Trimming cost V 4 bases and J 7 bases, with 15 bases left between them. CDR1 and CDR2 from the germline V gene are SGHNT and YYREEE (reference sequence). This CDR3 region has 13 residues. CDR3 in DNA: TGTGCCAGCAGCGCGGGACTCCTGAAAGAGCAGTACGTC. Protein product: CASSAGLLKEQYV.